The present T cell receptor (beta chain) was sequenced within a study of blood T cell repertoires in COVID-19. Sequenced by immunoSEQ multiplex PCR; TCRdb stores in-frame clones only, minus some. The data contain about 240,000 clones, 75% to 90% of them seen just once; the ten biggest clones take up around 3%. V shed 4 bases and J 4 bases; nucleotides not matched to a gene: 16. Germline V gene sequence: CDR1 SGHRS, CDR2 YFSETQ. The CDR3 is made up of 18 amino acids. The TCR comes from a woman between 40 and 50 years old with acute COVID-19. The J gene is TRBJ2-7, the V gene TRBV5-1, with 11 positions matching TRBD2. The sample taken for sequencing was PBMCs or T cells enriched from blood (not recorded which). For the CDR3, the DNA is TGCGCCAGCAGCGGGTCCGGGACTAGCGGAATCAGAGGATACGAGCAGTACTTC. This translates into CASSGSGTSGIRGYEQYF.